This T cell receptor (beta chain) was observed in a study of cytomegalovirus exposure and HLA in healthy donors. This PCR relied on a set of 60 Vbeta primers and 13 Jbeta primers. Sequenced by immunoSEQ multiplex PCR; TCRdb stores in-frame clones only, minus some. Altogether about 34,000 clones are present, 65% to 70% being singletons, with the ten largest covering 10%. The CDR3 length is 13 residues. V gave up 2 bases and J gave up 10 bases, with 12 bases separating them. CDR1 LNHDA and CDR2 SQIVND come from the germline V gene (reference sequence). The V gene is TRBV19, the J gene TRBJ1-5; a possible D gene is TRBD1 (5 bases). The source is a man aged 35 to 55 in good health and CMV-seropositive. Sequenced material: PBMCs. CDR3: CASSIRGSYPQHF. Here the CDR3 DNA reads TGTGCCAGTAGTATAAGGGGCAGTTACCCCCAGCATTTT.